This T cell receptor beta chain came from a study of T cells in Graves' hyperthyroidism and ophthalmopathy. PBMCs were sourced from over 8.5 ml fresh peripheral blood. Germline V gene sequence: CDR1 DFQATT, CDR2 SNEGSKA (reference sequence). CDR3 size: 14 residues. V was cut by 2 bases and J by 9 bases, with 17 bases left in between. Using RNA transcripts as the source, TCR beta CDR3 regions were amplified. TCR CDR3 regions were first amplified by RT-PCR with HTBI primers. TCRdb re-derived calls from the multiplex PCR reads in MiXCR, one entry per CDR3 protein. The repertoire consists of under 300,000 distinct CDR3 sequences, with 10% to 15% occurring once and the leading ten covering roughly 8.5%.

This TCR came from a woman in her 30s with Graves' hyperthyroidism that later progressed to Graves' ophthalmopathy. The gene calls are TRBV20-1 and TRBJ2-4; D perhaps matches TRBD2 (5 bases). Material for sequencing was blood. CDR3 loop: CSARLPGWRAIQYF. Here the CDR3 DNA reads TGCAGTGCTAGACTCCCAGGATGGCGGGCCATTCAGTACTTC.